This T cell receptor (beta chain) was profiled in a study of shared clonotypes between healthy human individuals. A few counts support this clone. The sample has other DNA sequences that encode this CDR3 too. The CDR3 loop spans 13 amino acids. Trimming stripped 5 bases from V and 3 bases from J, with 11 bases between. Germline CDR1 SGHTA, CDR2 FQGTGA. The assay was run at deep level. The assay was immunoSEQ multiplex PCR, and TCRdb's table has in-frame clones only and misses some. The table has about 450,000 clones, 70% to 80% seen once. This chain links TRBV7-3 with TRBJ2-7; D perhaps matches TRBD1 (6 bases). The clonotype was recovered from a woman aged 40 to 50 in good health. Some clones in this sample may be carry-over from other donors' samples. Sequencing was performed on PBMCs. CDR3 in DNA: TGTGCCAGCAGCCTCGACAGGAACTACGAGCAGTACTTC. This encodes CASSLDRNYEQYF.